What follows are 30 T cell receptor beta chains derived from one specimen sequenced in a study of beta chain features in type 1 diabetes. Whole-study findings and limits: Among all four CD4+ subsets, Type 1 diabetes patients had TCRB CDR3s that were moderately but significantly shorter.

The isolated RNA, all of it, was reverse transcribed, so expressed TCRB transcripts were what got sequenced. Using immunoSEQ multiplex PCR, the repertoire was profiled, and TCRdb retains in-frame clones only, with some absent. The table shows 300,000 to 400,000 clones, with approximately 9.9% occurring only once. Which antigens these TCRs recognize remains unknown. The specimen was central memory CD4+ T cells from blood. These receptor sequences come from a man aged 25-45 years with type 1 diabetes.

This chain links TRBV5-5 with TRBJ2-3, with D perhaps being TRBD1 or TRBD2 (5 bases each). The germline gives CDR1 SGHKS, CDR2 YYEKEE (reference sequence). V was cut by 2 bases and J by 3 bases, with 13 bases left in between. This CDR3 spans 15 amino acids. The CDR3 here is CASSLPGASTDTQYF. As DNA, the CDR3 is TGTGCCAGCAGCTTACCCGGGGCAAGTACAGATACGCAGTATTTT.

This clone was recorded a few times. This chain links TRBV7-9 with TRBJ2-3; 14 positions match TRBD2. This CDR3 is 15 amino acids long. J lost 5 bases, V lost 7 bases, and 5 bases had no gene match. CDR1 is SEHNR, CDR2 FQNEAQ, per germline (reference sequence). This chain's CDR3 is CASTRGLAGGDTQYF. CDR3 nucleotides: TGTGCCAGCACCCGAGGACTAGCGGGGGGAGATACGCAGTATTTT.

A few counts support this clone. The CDR3 coding sequence is TGTGCCACCAGCAGAGATCCTTCCGGGGGGGCTGAAAAACTGTTTTTT. Its protein is CATSRDPSGGAEKLFF. The J gene is TRBJ1-4, the V gene TRBV15; D perhaps matches TRBD1 (6 bases). The CDR3 runs 16 residues. V lost 0 bases to trimming and J lost 7 bases, with 15 bases between them. CDR1 is LNHNV, CDR2 YYDKDF, per germline (reference sequence).

This clone has more than one count but fewer than ten. This CDR3 is also generated by other DNA sequences in the sample. J is TRBJ1-1 and V is TRBV7-2, with D perhaps matching TRBD1 (5 bases). The CDR3 length is 15 residues. Germline CDR1 and CDR2: SGHTA and FQGNSA. With 5 bases removed from V and 3 bases from J, the gap between germline ends came to 16 bases. For the CDR3, the DNA is TGTGCCAGCAGCCCCCTTTCCCGGGGCGACACTGAAGCTTTCTTT. Translating gives CASSPLSRGDTEAFF. The whole variable domain, filled in from reference TRBV7-2 and TRBJ1-1, reads GAGVSQSPSNKVTEKGKDVELRCDPISGHTALYWYRQSLGQGLEFLIYFQGNSAPDKSGLPSDRFSAERTGGSVSTLTIQRTQQEDSAVYLCASSPLSRGDTEAFFGQGTRLTVV.

This clone was seen more than once but under ten times. The V and J genes are TRBV6-1 and TRBJ1-2; the D is unclear. V was shortened by 5 bases and J by 7 bases, with 14 bases between the two germline ends. The CDR3 sequence is 13 residues long. CDR1 is MNHNS, CDR2 SASEGT, per germline. Here the CDR3 DNA reads TGTGCCAGCAGTCGGCGCGAGGGTGGTGGCTACACCTTC. This sequence encodes CASSRREGGGYTF.

This clone was detected ten times or more. The rearrangement joins TRBV11-2 to TRBJ2-5; 7 bases match TRBD1. Germline CDR1 is SGHAT and CDR2 is FQNNGV. The CDR3 spans 17 residues. The V and J ends lost 0 bases and 4 bases, in that order; junction bases with no gene match: 11. CDR3 in DNA: TGTGCCAGCAGCTTAGATGATACAGGGGTTATTCGAGAGACCCAGTACTTC. It is translated as CASSLDDTGVIRETQYF.

This clone appeared a few times. Other DNA sequences from this sample encode an identical CDR3 as well. The chain combines TRBV7-9 with TRBJ1-5; D might be TRBD1 (5 bases). The germline gives CDR1 SEHNR, CDR2 FQNEAQ (reference sequence). CDR3 length: 13 amino acids. The germline V and J ends were trimmed by 2 bases and 5 bases, with 7 bases remaining between them. The CDR3 DNA sequence: TGTGCCAGCAGCTTACAGGGCGATCAGCCCCAGCATTTT. It yields the protein CASSLQGDQPQHF.

This clone turned up a few times. The chain recombines TRBV21-1 with TRBJ1-4; TRBD1 is taken as the D call from the table, unchecked against the DNA. TRBV21-1 is a recognized pseudogene. The CDR3 length is 17 residues. Written as DNA, the CDR3 is TGTGCCAGCAGCAAAGGGGGACAGAAGAGGCGGACTGAAAAACTGTTTTTT. Translating gives CASSKGGQKRRTEKLFF.

The chain combines TRBV7-2 with TRBJ2-2, with 9 nucleotides matching TRBD2. This CDR3 comprises 16 residues. CDR1 and CDR2 from the germline V gene are SGHTA and FQGNSA. V lost 3 bases, J lost 3 bases, and 5 bases stayed unmatched. DNA of the CDR3: TGTGCCAGCAGCTTGGGGACTAGCCTAGACACCGGGGAGCTGTTTTTT. It codes for CASSLGTSLDTGELFF.

This clone turned up a few times. The chain is built from TRBV7-2 and TRBJ1-6, with D perhaps matching TRBD1 (5 bases). V gave up 8 bases and J gave up 6 bases, with 20 bases separating them. This CDR3 comprises 16 residues. Germline V gene lookup returns CDR1 SGHTA and CDR2 FQGNSA. The CDR3 DNA reads as TGTGCCAGCGCGCGTGTGGGGCAGGGAGGTAATTCACCCCTCCACTTT. Translating it yields CASARVGQGGNSPLHF. The whole variable domain, remainder taken from reference TRBV7-2 and TRBJ1-6, is GAGVSQSPSNKVTEKGKDVELRCDPISGHTALYWYRQSLGQGLEFLIYFQGNSAPDKSGLPSDRFSAERTGGSVSTLTIQRTQQEDSAVYLCASARVGQGGNSPLHFGNGTRLTVT.

This chain uses TRBV6-5 with TRBJ1-1, with 10 nucleotides matching TRBD1. V lost 6 bases to trimming and J lost 5 bases; unmatched junction nucleotides: 6. The CDR3 has 14 amino acids. Germline-derived CDR1 and CDR2 are MNHEY and SVGAGI. The CDR3 is CASSLWTGGTEAFF. The CDR3 DNA reads TGTGCCAGCAGCCTCTGGACAGGGGGGACTGAAGCTTTCTTT.

V and J are TRBV6-6 and TRBJ2-5; D is uncertain. The CDR3 is 13 residues long. The germline V gene encodes CDR1 MNHNY and CDR2 SVGAGI (reference sequence). Trimming pared 2 bases from V and 3 bases from J, leaving 7 bases between. The CDR3 spells CASSYVREETQYF. DNA for the CDR3: TGTGCCAGCAGTTACGTCCGAGAAGAGACCCAGTACTTC.

This clone was observed a few times. The chain carries TRBV2 and TRBJ2-2, with D perhaps matching TRBD1 (7 bases). The germline V gene has CDR1 SNHLY and CDR2 FYNNEI. Deletions cut 1 base from V and 5 bases from J, with 14 bases between. This CDR3 contains 16 residues. As DNA, the CDR3 is TGTGCCAGCAGTGAAGTAGGGGGCCGGGGGACCGGGGAGCTGTTTTTT. The encoded protein is CASSEVGGRGTGELFF.

This clone has just a few counts. This chain uses TRBV5-5 with TRBJ1-6; TRBD1 is a possible D gene (5 bases). The ends were cut back, 5 bases at V and 14 bases at J, with 20 bases in the middle. Germline CDR1 SGHKS, CDR2 YYEKEE (reference sequence). The CDR3 loop spans 14 amino acids. The CDR3 sequence is CASSHTPWGNTLHF. Here the CDR3 DNA reads TGTGCCAGCAGTCACACCCCGTGGGGGAACACCCTCCACTTT.

This clone turned up a few times. The chain carries TRBV19 and TRBJ2-4, with 7 positions matching TRBD1. This CDR3 has 13 residues. With 7 bases clipped from V and 4 bases from J, the junction kept 4 bases outside the gene matches. Germline CDR1 LNHDA, CDR2 SQIVND (reference sequence). The CDR3 DNA reads TGTGCCAGTAAAGGGACAGCTAAAAACATTCAGTACTTC. Its translation is CASKGTAKNIQYF.

The chain uses TRBV4-3 and TRBJ1-3; D remains ambiguous. Germline CDR1 reads LGHNA; CDR2 reads YSLEER. Trimming removed 4 bases from V and 0 bases from J, with 10 bases in between. This CDR3 contains 15 residues. In DNA, the CDR3 is TGCGCCAGCAGCCCAAAGGCCTACTCTGGAAACACCATATATTTT. As protein: CASSPKAYSGNTIYF.

The chain recombines TRBV7-2 with TRBJ2-2, with TRBD2 matching 7 bases. Losses at the gene ends were 6 bases for V and 1 base for J; bases not matched to a gene: 8. Germline V CDR1 and CDR2: SGHTA, FQGNSA. The CDR3 has 16 amino acids. The CDR3 sequence: CASRRTGTMNTGELFF. The DNA of the CDR3 is TGTGCCAGCAGGCGCACCGGGACTATGAACACCGGGGAGCTGTTTTTT. The entire variable domain, with the rest obtained from reference TRBV7-2 and TRBJ2-2, is as follows: GAGVSQSPSNKVTEKGKDVELRCDPISGHTALYWYRQSLGQGLEFLIYFQGNSAPDKSGLPSDRFSAERTGGSVSTLTIQRTQQEDSAVYLCASRRTGTMNTGELFFGEGSRLTVL.

This clone has only a few counts. In DNA form, the CDR3 reads TGTGCCAGCATGTATGGCGGGGGGGCCAACAATGAGCAGTTCTTC. Its translation is CASMYGGGANNEQFF. The chain is built from TRBV2 and TRBJ2-1; 9 bases match TRBD2. Trimming removed 7 bases from V and 5 bases from J; junction bases left unmatched: 9. CDR3 length: 15 residues. Per germline, CDR1 SNHLY and CDR2 FYNNEI.

The DNA for the CDR3 is TGTGCCGCCTTGGGAGGGGCGTTCTATGGCTACACCTTC. Protein product: CAALGGAFYGYTF. The chain is built from TRBV30 and TRBJ1-2, with TRBD1 as a possible D gene (5 bases). Germline lookup yields CDR1 GTSNPN and CDR2 SVGIG (reference sequence). Trimming cost V 8 bases and J 4 bases, with 17 bases left between them. The length of the CDR3 is 13 residues.

The sample holds a few counts of this clone. The V gene is TRBV29-1, the J gene TRBJ2-5; no clear D gene. Germline V lookup: CDR1 SQVTM, CDR2 ANQGSEA. The CDR3 is 13 residues long. V lost 6 bases to trimming and J lost 4 bases, with 15 bases between them. DNA for the CDR3: TGCAGCGTCCAAGGTAGTGGTGCAGAGACCCAGTACTTC. Translated, it gives CSVQGSGAETQYF. Full variable domain (remainder filled in from reference TRBV29-1 and TRBJ2-5): SAVISQKPSRDICQRGTSLTIQCQVDSQVTMMFWYRQQPGQSLTLIATANQGSEATYESGFVIDKFPISRPNLTFSTLTVSNMSPEDSSIYLCSVQGSGAETQYFGPGTRLLVL.

The chain joins TRBV4-3 to TRBJ2-5; 10 positions agree with TRBD1. Unmatched junction bases numbered 13, after V lost 4 bases and J lost 2 bases. Germline CDR1 reads LGHNA; CDR2 reads YSLEER. There are 18 residues in the CDR3. The CDR3 DNA is TGCGCCAGCAGCCCCCGGGGCCCCGGGACAGGGGTGCAAGAGACCCAGTACTTC. Translation: CASSPRGPGTGVQETQYF.

The chain combines TRBV7-2 with TRBJ1-1; D is unclear. The CDR3 has 15 residues. The germline CDR1 and CDR2 sequences are SGHTA and FQGNSA. Between the trimmed V and J ends, which lost 3 bases and 4 bases, there was a span of 15 bases. CDR3 sequence (DNA): TGTGCCAGCAGCTTTTGGGGTGGTGCGGGCACTGAAGCTTTCTTT. Amino acids: CASSFWGGAGTEAFF.

This clone was observed a handful of times. V is TRBV5-1 and J is TRBJ1-5; 8 bases line up with TRBD1. V gave up 0 bases and J gave up 5 bases; unmatched junction bases: 1. From germline, CDR1 is SGHRS and CDR2 YFSETQ. The CDR3 extends over 14 amino acids. CDR3 sequence reads: CASSLAGGDQPQHF. The CDR3 DNA follows: TGCGCCAGCAGCTTGGCAGGGGGCGATCAGCCCCAGCATTTT.

The V call is TRBV7-2, the J call TRBJ2-3, with D possibly TRBD1 on 6 matching bases. This CDR3 is 16 amino acids long. Germline values: CDR1 SGHTA, CDR2 FQGNSA. V was pared by 2 bases and J by 0 bases, with 12 bases between. CDR3 region: CASSLSMTGSTDTQYF. The CDR3 DNA sequence: TGTGCCAGCAGCTTAAGTATGACAGGTAGCACAGATACGCAGTATTTT.

The CDR3 DNA reads TGTGCCAGCAGACCCCAAGGGGGGATCTCCTACGAGCAGTACTTC. Protein product: CASRPQGGISYEQYF. The chain joins TRBV7-2 to TRBJ2-7; D may be TRBD1 or TRBD2 (6 bases each). Germline CDR1 reads SGHTA; CDR2 reads FQGNSA. The CDR3 is 15 amino acids. The V and J ends lost 6 bases and 0 bases respectively, with 15 bases between them.

This clone showed up many times. Other DNA sequences in this specimen translate into the identical CDR3. This chain links TRBV2 with TRBJ2-5; D unresolved. The germline V gene encodes CDR1 SNHLY and CDR2 FYNNEI. The CDR3 is made up of 12 amino acids. Deletions cut 3 bases from V and 4 bases from J, with 6 bases between. CDR3 bases: TGTGCCAGCAGTGACACCCGAGAGACCCAGTACTTC. The encoded protein is CASSDTRETQYF.

This clone has more than one count but fewer than ten. The chain uses TRBV5-6 and TRBJ1-5; possibly TRBD1 for D (6 bases). The CDR3 length is 18 residues. CDR1 SGHDT and CDR2 YYEEEE come from the germline V gene. The V end was cut by 0 bases, the J end by 0 bases, with 16 bases between. CDR3 in amino acids: CASSLGGQNLNSNQPQHF. The DNA of the CDR3 is TGTGCCAGCAGCTTGGGTGGACAGAACCTTAATAGCAATCAGCCCCAGCATTTT.

The rearrangement links TRBV18 to TRBJ1-3, with TRBD1 as a possible D gene (6 bases). The V end lost 3 bases, the J end lost 8 bases, and 14 bases lay between the germline ends. CDR3 length equals 14 residues. The germline V gene encodes CDR1 KGHSH and CDR2 LQKENI. As DNA, the CDR3 is TGTGCCAGCTCACCCCGGACAGACGGGGACACCATATATTTT. Protein sequence: CASSPRTDGDTIYF.

This clone was detected only a few times. V is TRBV7-8 and J is TRBJ2-5; 9 nucleotides align to TRBD1. Germline CDR1 SGHVS, CDR2 FQNEAQ. V shed 3 bases, J shed 1 base, and the junction held 12 bases outside the gene matches. This CDR3 has 18 amino acids. The CDR3 sequence: CASSFTNYRGLRQETQYF. The CDR3 DNA is TGTGCCAGCAGCTTCACGAACTACAGGGGGCTCCGCCAAGAGACCCAGTACTTC.

The chain is built from TRBV6-5 and TRBJ2-5; 11 bases line up with TRBD2. The V gene end was trimmed by 10 bases and the J gene end by 4 bases; junction bases not matched to a gene: 11. Germline V lookup: CDR1 MNHEY, CDR2 SVGAGI. The length of the CDR3 is 15 residues. CDR3 nucleotides: TGTGCCATCAGAAGCCTAGCGGGGGGACCAGAGACCCAGTACTTC. Translated, it gives CAIRSLAGGPETQYF.